The clone carrying this T cell receptor (beta chain) was detected only once. Its antigen is currently unknown. This sample is drawn from a study of CD8 T cells in Susac syndrome. Study conclusions and caveats: In total CD8+ repertoires, around 15 Susac-specific public clones were detected, and CD8+ TEMRA repertoires contained roughly five.

The V segment lost 2 bases and the J segment 4 bases; nucleotides outside the gene matches: 8. The CDR3 consists of 15 residues. The germline V gene encodes CDR1 PRHDT and CDR2 FYEKMQ (reference sequence). With random hexamers, roughly 0.45 to 1 ug RNA was reverse transcribed. The method of amplification for TCR beta CDR3 was immunoSEQ multiplex PCR, covering 54 Vbeta and 13 Jbeta. A single record per CDR3 protein comes from TCRdb applying MiXCR to the immunoSEQ multiplex PCR reads. This repertoire shows some 200,000 distinct CDR3 sequences, approximately 95% found once; its top ten account for approximately 0.16%.

The genes are TRBV13 and TRBJ2-7; 7 positions match TRBD2. The origin of this receptor is a human donor with Susac syndrome. Sequencing used CD8+ T cells from PBMCs. DNA for the CDR3: TGTGCCAGCAGCTTAATAAGTAAGGGAGGGTACGAGCAGTACTTC. Translated: CASSLISKGGYEQYF.